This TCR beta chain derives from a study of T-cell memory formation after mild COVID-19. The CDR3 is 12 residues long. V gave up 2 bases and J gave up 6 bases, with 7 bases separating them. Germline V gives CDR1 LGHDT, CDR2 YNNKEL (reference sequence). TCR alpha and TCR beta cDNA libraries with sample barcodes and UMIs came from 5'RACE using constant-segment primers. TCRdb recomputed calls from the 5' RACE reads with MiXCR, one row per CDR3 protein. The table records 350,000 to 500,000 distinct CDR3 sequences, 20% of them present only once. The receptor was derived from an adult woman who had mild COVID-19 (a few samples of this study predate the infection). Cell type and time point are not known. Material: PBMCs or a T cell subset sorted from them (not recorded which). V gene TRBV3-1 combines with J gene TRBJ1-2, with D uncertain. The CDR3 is CASSQRRHGYTF. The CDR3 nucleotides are TGTGCCAGCAGCCAAAGGCGGCATGGCTACACCTTC.